Listed below are T cell receptor beta chains from one sample, sequenced in a study of T-cell memory formation after mild COVID-19. TCRdb re-analysed the 5' RACE reads in MiXCR, keeping a single row per CDR3 protein. In the table there are around 300,000 distinct CDR3 sequences, roughly 13% of which are singletons. Sequenced input: PBMCs or a T cell subset sorted from them (not recorded which). These receptors came from a man between 18 and 35 years old who had mild COVID-19 (a few samples of this study predate the infection). Cell type and time point are not known. CDR3s include the opening cysteine and the closing phenylalanine or tryptophan. Each record gives: V gene, clone size, D gene, J gene, CDR3 DNA, CDR3 protein. D genes are given only for firm matches. Part of the rows lack a size; the others show once, few, many or a class for expanded clones.

V: TRBV7-3; size: -; D: TRBD2; J: TRBJ2-1; DNA: TGTGCCAGCAGCTTATCTGCGGGGGACTCCTACAATGAGCAGTTCTTC; CDR3: CASSLSAGDSYNEQFF
V: TRBV25-1; size: many; D: -; J: TRBJ2-2; DNA: TGTGCCAGCAGTGAATGGCTGGGGAGGGGGGAGCTGTTTTTT; CDR3: CASSEWLGRGELFF
V: TRBV18; size: -; D: -; J: TRBJ2-3; DNA: TGTGCCAGCTCACCCCCGGGAAACACAGATACGCAGTATTTT; CDR3: CASSPPGNTDTQYF
V: TRBV6-2/TRBV6-3; size: few; D: -; J: TRBJ1-5; DNA: TGTGCCAGCAGTTTAAGCAGGGCCGGCAATCAGCCCCAGCATTTT; CDR3: CASSLSRAGNQPQHF
V: TRBV4-2; size: -; D: TRBD1; J: TRBJ1-5; DNA: TGTGCCAGCAGCCAGGACAGGGGTACGGGCAATCAGCCCCAGCATTTT; CDR3: CASSQDRGTGNQPQHF
V: TRBV7-9; size: few; D: -; J: TRBJ2-2; DNA: TGTGCCAGCAGCTTATATGGGGAGACCGGGGAGCTGTTTTTT; CDR3: CASSLYGETGELFF
V: TRBV6-2/TRBV6-3; size: -; D: -; J: TRBJ1-1; DNA: TGTGCCAGCAGTTACTGGGGCGCCGGATCCGAAGCTTTCTTT; CDR3: CASSYWGAGSEAFF
V: TRBV6-6; size: -; D: -; J: TRBJ1-2; DNA: TGTGCCAGCAGTTACCCACGGGGGACCGAGAATGGCGGTGGCTACACCTTC; CDR3: CASSYPRGTENGGGYTF
V: TRBV4-3; size: -; D: -; J: TRBJ2-6; DNA: TGCGCCAGCAGCCAAGAGGGATCCCTCGCTGGGGCCAACGTCCTGACTTTC; CDR3: CASSQEGSLAGANVLTF
V: TRBV5-1; size: -; D: -; J: TRBJ1-6; DNA: TGCGCCAGCAGCTTGAGTGGGGGTGGGGATTCACCCCTCCACTTT; CDR3: CASSLSGGGDSPLHF
V: TRBV25-1; size: many; D: -; J: TRBJ2-5; DNA: TGTGCCAGCAGTGAATGGGGGGCGCAGACCCAGTACTTC; CDR3: CASSEWGAQTQYF
V: TRBV7-2; size: few; D: -; J: TRBJ2-1; DNA: TGTGCCAGCAGCTTAACTGGGCAGGGTAAGTTCTTC; CDR3: CASSLTGQGKFF
V: TRBV27; size: many; D: TRBD2; J: TRBJ2-1; DNA: TGTGCCAGCAGGGATTGGCGGGGGGTCTACAATGAGCAGTTCTTC; CDR3: CASRDWRGVYNEQFF
V: TRBV10-3; size: many; D: TRBD2; J: TRBJ2-7; DNA: TGTGCCATCAGTGAGTTAAGGACTAGCGAAAGCTCCTACGAGCAGTACTTC; CDR3: CAISELRTSESSYEQYF
V: TRBV14; size: -; D: -; J: TRBJ1-1; DNA: TGTGCCAGCAGCCCCAAACCTCGGACGGAGGGGATCTTT; CDR3: CASSPKPRTEGIF
V: TRBV29-1; size: few; D: -; J: TRBJ1-1; DNA: TGCAGCGTTGACAGGCGGCTGAACACTGAAGCTTTCTTT; CDR3: CSVDRRLNTEAFF
V: TRBV11-2; size: -; D: TRBD2; J: TRBJ2-7; DNA: TGTGCCAGCAGCTTTGGGACTAGCGGGGACTACGAGCAGTACTTC; CDR3: CASSFGTSGDYEQYF
V: TRBV3-1; size: few; D: -; J: TRBJ2-3; DNA: TGTGCCAGCAGCCTGAGCGGAGCGGCAGATACGCAGTATTTT; CDR3: CASSLSGAADTQYF
V: TRBV7-7; size: -; D: TRBD1; J: TRBJ2-2; DNA: TGTGCCAGCAGCTTAGGGGGCAGGGGGCGCACCGGGGAGCTGTTTTTT; CDR3: CASSLGGRGRTGELFF